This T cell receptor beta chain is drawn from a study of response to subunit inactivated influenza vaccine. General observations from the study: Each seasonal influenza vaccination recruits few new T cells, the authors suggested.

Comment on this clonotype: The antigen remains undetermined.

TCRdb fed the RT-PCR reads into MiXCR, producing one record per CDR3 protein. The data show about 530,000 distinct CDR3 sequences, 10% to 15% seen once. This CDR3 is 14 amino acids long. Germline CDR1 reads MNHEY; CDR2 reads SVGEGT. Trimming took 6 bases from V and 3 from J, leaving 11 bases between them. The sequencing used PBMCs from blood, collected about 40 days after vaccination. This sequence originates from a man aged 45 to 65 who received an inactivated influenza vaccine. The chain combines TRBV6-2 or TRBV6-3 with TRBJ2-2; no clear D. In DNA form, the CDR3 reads TGTGCCAGCAGATTTCGGCGGTACACCGGGGAGCTGTTTTTT. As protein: CASRFRRYTGELFF.